This is a list of T cell receptor beta chains from one sample in a study of CD8+ T cells in alopecia areata. TCRdb's copy holds only in-frame clones and misses some; the assay was immunoSEQ multiplex PCR. The table has about 120,000 clones, approximately 60% seen once. This sample comprised CD4+ T cells sorted from blood, obtained at week 4, from a patient treated with tofacitinib. These receptors were taken from a human donor with alopecia areata. CDR3s include the opening cysteine and the closing phenylalanine or tryptophan. D genes are given only for firm matches. Rows give clone size only sometimes, using once, few, many, or a class for an expanded clone.

TRBV25-1	TRBJ2-7	few	TRBD2	CASSESGLAIYEQYF	TGTGCCAGCAGTGAATCGGGACTAGCAATCTACGAGCAGTACTTC
TRBV28	TRBJ2-2	few	NA	CASRTTGELFF	TGTGCCAGCCGGACCACCGGGGAGCTGTTTTTT
TRBV5-6	TRBJ1-1	NA	NA	CASSLDRRNTEAFF	TGTGCCAGCAGCTTGGACAGGAGGAACACTGAAGCTTTCTTT
TRBV7-3	TRBJ2-1	once	TRBD2	CASSPKPLAGGINEQFF	TGTGCCAGCAGCCCGAAACCCTTAGCGGGAGGAATTAATGAGCAGTTCTTC
TRBV7-2	TRBJ1-2	NA	NA	CASSWTVNYGYTF	TGTGCCAGCAGCTGGACAGTGAACTATGGCTACACCTTC
TRBV2	TRBJ2-3	NA	NA	CASSISTDTQYF	TGTGCCAGCAGCATATCTACAGATACGCAGTATTTT
TRBV5-1	TRBJ2-1	NA	NA	CASSPRTDYNEQFF	TGCGCCAGCAGCCCTCGGACTGACTACAATGAGCAGTTCTTC
TRBV5-1	TRBJ2-1	NA	TRBD2	CASSWPLAGWDNEQFF	TGCGCCAGCAGCTGGCCACTAGCGGGGTGGGACAATGAGCAGTTCTTC
TRBV19	TRBJ2-1	NA	TRBD2	CASSMGLAGFNEQFF	TGTGCCAGTAGTATGGGACTAGCGGGATTCAATGAGCAGTTCTTC
TRBV29-1	TRBJ1-4	few	NA	CSVEEARGGEKLFF	TGCAGCGTTGAGGAGGCCAGGGGTGGTGAAAAACTGTTTTTT
TRBV6-5	TRBJ1-2	NA	TRBD1	CASSQRQGNYGYTF	TGTGCCAGCAGCCAGAGACAGGGAAACTATGGCTACACCTTC
TRBV5-6	TRBJ2-7	NA	TRBD1	CASSGRTGGDEQYF	TGTGCCAGCAGCGGCCGGACAGGTGGAGACGAGCAGTACTTC
TRBV25-1	TRBJ2-1	few	NA	CASRVTGSHHNEQFF	TGTGCCAGCAGAGTAACCGGGAGCCATCACAATGAGCAGTTCTTC
TRBV29-1	TRBJ2-7	NA	TRBD1	CSVGGQGSAYEQYF	TGCAGCGTGGGCGGACAGGGCAGCGCCTACGAGCAGTACTTC
TRBV5-1	TRBJ1-1	NA	NA	CASSLFPFTEAFF	TGCGCCAGCAGCTTGTTCCCGTTCACTGAAGCTTTCTTT
TRBV5-1	TRBJ2-5	NA	NA	CASSLRHGNQETQYF	TGCGCCAGCAGCCTCCGACACGGGAACCAAGAGACCCAGTACTTC
TRBV5-1	TRBJ2-3	once	NA	CASSLARTALRTDTQYF	TGCGCCAGCAGCTTGGCCCGGACAGCGCTCCGCACAGATACGCAGTATTTT
TRBV6-5	TRBJ2-7	NA	TRBD1	CASSYSRVTGGYEQYF	TGTGCCAGCAGTTACTCGAGGGTGACAGGGGGCTACGAGCAGTACTTC
TRBV9	TRBJ2-5	NA	NA	CASTPGEQLGETQYF	TGTGCCAGCACCCCGGGGGAACAACTTGGGGAGACCCAGTACTTC
TRBV29-1	TRBJ2-3	few	TRBD1	CSVTRTGMFTDTQYF	TGCAGCGTTACCAGGACAGGGATGTTCACAGATACGCAGTATTTT
TRBV30	TRBJ1-4	few	TRBD1	CAWSPTGTGVKLFF	TGTGCCTGGAGTCCCACCGGGACAGGGGTCAAACTGTTTTTT
TRBV5-1	TRBJ2-2	NA	NA	CASSPRTSDTGELFF	TGCGCCAGCAGCCCACGGACGTCGGATACCGGGGAGCTGTTTTTT
TRBV4-1	TRBJ2-5	NA	NA	CASSQVGVGRGYETQYF	TGCGCCAGCAGCCAAGTGGGGGTCGGACGTGGTTATGAGACCCAGTACTTC
TRBV13	TRBJ2-7	NA	NA	CASSTRESYEQYF	TGTGCCAGCAGCACCCGGGAATCCTACGAGCAGTACTTC
TRBV29-1	TRBJ2-7	NA	TRBD2	CSVGPGLAGGPNEQYF	TGCAGCGTTGGACCGGGACTAGCGGGAGGGCCGAACGAGCAGTACTTC
TRBV27	TRBJ1-5	few	NA	CASSGGNGNQPQHF	TGTGCCAGCAGTGGGGGGAACGGCAATCAGCCCCAGCATTTT
TRBV25-1	TRBJ2-1	NA	TRBD2	CASSDPGGPGEQFF	TGTGCCAGCAGTGATCCGGGAGGGCCCGGTGAGCAGTTCTTC